Below, 10 T cell receptor beta chains from the same sample are listed, as sequenced in a study of cytomegalovirus exposure and HLA in healthy donors. Only in-frame clones appear in the TCRdb table, and some are missing; sequencing was by immunoSEQ multiplex PCR. The table has fewer than 55,000 clones, roughly nine tenths seen once. The sequenced sample was PBMCs. These receptor sequences come from a man younger than 30 in good health and CMV-seronegative.

The V call is TRBV5-1, the J call TRBJ2-7, with D perhaps matching TRBD2 (6 bases). The V and J ends lost 5 bases and 1 base respectively, with 16 bases between them. The CDR3 runs 15 residues. Per germline, CDR1 SGHRS and CDR2 YFSETQ. CDR3 DNA: TGCGCCAGCAGTGCCTGGGACGGGGGTTCCTACGAGCAGTACTTC. Its protein is CASSAWDGGSYEQYF.

The chain employs TRBV7-9 and TRBJ1-3; D unclear. Germline values: CDR1 SEHNR, CDR2 FQNEAQ (reference sequence). The CDR3 spans 18 residues. Trimming cost V 6 bases and J 2 bases, with 23 bases left between them. CDR3 nucleotide sequence: TGTGCCAGCAGTGAACCCTGGGTCCGAGGGAGCGCTGGAAACACCATATATTTT. Residues: CASSEPWVRGSAGNTIYF.

V is TRBV28 and J is TRBJ2-2; 7 nucleotides line up with TRBD2. The trim removed 7 bases at V and 4 bases at J, leaving 9 bases unmatched. The germline gives CDR1 MDHEN, CDR2 SYDVKM. This CDR3 spans 15 amino acids. Here the CDR3 reads CASTKSGIGTGELFF. DNA for the CDR3: TGTGCCAGCACCAAAAGCGGGATCGGCACCGGGGAGCTGTTTTTT.

V and J are TRBV5-1 and TRBJ2-1; 7 bases agree with TRBD2. The CDR3 length is 15 residues. Germline V lookup: CDR1 SGHRS, CDR2 YFSETQ. V was pared by 3 bases and J by 8 bases, with 11 bases of the junction left unmatched. The chain's CDR3 is CASSSEGREFDEQFF. The CDR3, as DNA: TGCGCCAGCAGCTCCGAGGGGCGGGAGTTCGATGAGCAGTTCTTC.

This clone has just a few counts. V gene TRBV11-2 combines with J gene TRBJ2-5; 7 bases are shared with TRBD2. V was clipped by 1 base and J by 3 bases; unmatched bases: 8. Germline V lookup: CDR1 SGHAT, CDR2 FQNNGV. The CDR3 is 16 residues long. The CDR3 DNA reads as TGTGCCAGCAGCTTAGGGGCTAGCGGAACCGAAGAGACCCAGTACTTC. It is translated as CASSLGASGTEETQYF.

The chain couples TRBV29-1 to TRBJ2-2, with 8 bases matching TRBD1. The CDR3 totals 15 residues. With V trimmed by 1 base and J by 8 bases, 9 bases remained unmatched. Germline V gene sequence: CDR1 SQVTM, CDR2 ANQGSEA. The CDR3 nucleotides are TGCAGCGTTGAAGTCTCCGGACAGGGTTTAGGGGAGCTGTTTTTT. Residues: CSVEVSGQGLGELFF.

The J gene is TRBJ2-1, the V gene TRBV27, with D possibly TRBD1 on 6 matching bases. Trimming cost V 5 bases and J 2 bases, with 13 bases left between them. Germline CDR1 reads MNHEY; CDR2 reads SMNVEV (reference sequence). CDR3 length: 15 residues. CDR3 sequence: CASSPQGPTYNEQFF. The CDR3 nucleotides are TGTGCCAGCAGTCCCCAGGGGCCCACCTACAATGAGCAGTTCTTC.

This chain links TRBV18 with TRBJ2-7; perhaps TRBD2 as D (5 bases). CDR3 length: 18 residues. Germline V gene lookup returns CDR1 KGHSH and CDR2 LQKENI. Trimming shortened V by 6 bases and J by 3 bases, and 27 bases separated the two germline ends. The CDR3 DNA sequence: TGTGCCAGCTCCTCCTTAAGCTCGGGAACGTCTCCGGTCTACGAGCAGTACTTC. Translation: CASSSLSSGTSPVYEQYF.

On this clone itself: The same CDR3 can be traced to other DNA sequences in this sample. The chain combines TRBV6-4 with TRBJ2-1; TRBD2 agrees at 11 bases. This CDR3 contains 15 residues. Trimming took 0 bases from V and 6 from J; bases not matched to a gene: 1. Germline V gene sequence: CDR1 MRHNA, CDR2 SNTAGT. CDR3 nucleotide sequence: TGTGCCAGCAGTGACTCAACTAGCGGGAGCAATGAGCAGTTCTTC. Translating it yields CASSDSTSGSNEQFF.

J is TRBJ2-1 and V is TRBV7-9; TRBD2 matches at 7 bases. CDR1 is SEHNR, CDR2 FQNEAQ, per germline (reference sequence). J was trimmed by 5 bases and V by 1 base; bases with no gene match: 5. The CDR3 contains 15 residues. CDR3 loop: CASSLVAGGNNEQFF. The CDR3 region has the DNA TGTGCCAGCAGCTTAGTAGCGGGTGGGAACAATGAGCAGTTCTTC.